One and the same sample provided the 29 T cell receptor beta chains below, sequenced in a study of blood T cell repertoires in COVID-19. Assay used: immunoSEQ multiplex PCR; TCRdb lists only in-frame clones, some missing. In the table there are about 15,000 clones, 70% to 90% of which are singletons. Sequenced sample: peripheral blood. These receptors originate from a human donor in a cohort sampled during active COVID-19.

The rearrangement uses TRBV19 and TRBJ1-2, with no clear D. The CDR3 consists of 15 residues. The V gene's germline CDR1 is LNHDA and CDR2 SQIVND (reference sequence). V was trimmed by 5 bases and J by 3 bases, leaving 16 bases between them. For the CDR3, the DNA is TGTGCCAGTAGTGTAGGTGGAACGAGGGACTATGGCTACACCTTC. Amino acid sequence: CASSVGGTRDYGYTF. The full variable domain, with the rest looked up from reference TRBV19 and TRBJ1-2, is DGGITQSPKYLFRKEGQNVTLSCEQNLNHDAMYWYRQDPGQGLRLIYYSQIVNDFQKGDIAEGYSVSREKKESFPLTVTSAQKNPTAFYLCASSVGGTRDYGYTFGSGTRLTVV.

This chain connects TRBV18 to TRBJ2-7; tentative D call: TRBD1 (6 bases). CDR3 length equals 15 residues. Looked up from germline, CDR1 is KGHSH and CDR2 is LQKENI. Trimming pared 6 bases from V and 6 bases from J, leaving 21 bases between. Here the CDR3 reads CASSSTGTLRGEQYF. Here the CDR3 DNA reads TGTGCCAGCTCGTCCACCGGGACATTGAGAGGCGAGCAGTACTTC.

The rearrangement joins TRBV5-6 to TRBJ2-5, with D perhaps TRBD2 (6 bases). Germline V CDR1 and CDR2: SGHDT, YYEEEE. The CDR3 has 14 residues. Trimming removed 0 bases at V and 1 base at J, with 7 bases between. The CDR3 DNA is TGTGCCAGCAGCTTGGAACTAGCCCAAGAGACCCAGTACTTC. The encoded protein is CASSLELAQETQYF.

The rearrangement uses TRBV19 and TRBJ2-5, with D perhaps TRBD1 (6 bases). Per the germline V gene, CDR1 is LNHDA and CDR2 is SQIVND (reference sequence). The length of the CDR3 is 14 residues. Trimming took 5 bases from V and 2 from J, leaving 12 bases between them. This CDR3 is CASSSQGWQETQYF. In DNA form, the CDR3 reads TGTGCCAGTAGTTCACAGGGTTGGCAAGAGACCCAGTACTTC.

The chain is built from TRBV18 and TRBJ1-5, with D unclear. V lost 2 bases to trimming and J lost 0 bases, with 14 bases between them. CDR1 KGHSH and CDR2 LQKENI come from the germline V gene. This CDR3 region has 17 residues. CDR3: CASSPTTGRASNQPQHF. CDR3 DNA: TGTGCCAGCTCACCAACCACGGGAAGGGCTAGCAATCAGCCCCAGCATTTT.

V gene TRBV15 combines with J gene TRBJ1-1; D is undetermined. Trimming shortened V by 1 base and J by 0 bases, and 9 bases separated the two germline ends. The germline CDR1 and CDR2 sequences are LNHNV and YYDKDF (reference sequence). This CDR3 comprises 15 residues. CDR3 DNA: TGTGCCACCAGCAGAGGTGGAGTTCTGAACACTGAAGCTTTCTTT. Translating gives CATSRGGVLNTEAFF.

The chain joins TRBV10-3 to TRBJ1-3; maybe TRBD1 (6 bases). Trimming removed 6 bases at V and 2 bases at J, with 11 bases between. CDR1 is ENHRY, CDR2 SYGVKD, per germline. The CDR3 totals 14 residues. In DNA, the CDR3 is TGTGCCATCAGCAGAGGACAGCCTGGAAACACCATATATTTT. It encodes CAISRGQPGNTIYF.

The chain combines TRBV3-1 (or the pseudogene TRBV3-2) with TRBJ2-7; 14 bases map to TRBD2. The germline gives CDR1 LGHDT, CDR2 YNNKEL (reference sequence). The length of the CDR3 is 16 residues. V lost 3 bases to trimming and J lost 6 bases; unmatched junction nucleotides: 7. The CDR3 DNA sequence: TGTGCCAGCAGCCAGGCAGGACTAGCGGGAGGTTCCGAGCAGTACTTC. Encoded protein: CASSQAGLAGGSEQYF.

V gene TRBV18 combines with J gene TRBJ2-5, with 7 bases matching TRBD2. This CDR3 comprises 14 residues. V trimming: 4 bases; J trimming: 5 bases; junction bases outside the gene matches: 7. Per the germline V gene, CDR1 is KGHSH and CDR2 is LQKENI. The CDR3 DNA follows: TGTGCCAGCTCACGGCGGGAGCGGGTGGAGACCCAGTACTTC. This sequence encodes CASSRRERVETQYF.

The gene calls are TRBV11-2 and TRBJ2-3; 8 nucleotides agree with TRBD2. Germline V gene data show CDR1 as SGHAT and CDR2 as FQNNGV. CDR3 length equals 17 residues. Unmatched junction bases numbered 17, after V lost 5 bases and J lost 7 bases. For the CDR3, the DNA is TGTGCCAGCAGCCCGAGATCGGGGACTAGTTTCCGAAATACGCAGTATTTT. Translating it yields CASSPRSGTSFRNTQYF.

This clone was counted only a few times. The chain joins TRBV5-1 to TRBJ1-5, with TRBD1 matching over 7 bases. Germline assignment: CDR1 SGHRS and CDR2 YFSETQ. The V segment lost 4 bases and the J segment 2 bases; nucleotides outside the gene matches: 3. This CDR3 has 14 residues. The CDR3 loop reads CASSPTGGNQPQHF. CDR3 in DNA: TGCGCCAGCAGCCCTACAGGGGGCAATCAGCCCCAGCATTTT.

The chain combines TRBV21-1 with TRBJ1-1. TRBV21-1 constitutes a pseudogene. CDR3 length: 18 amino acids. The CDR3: CASTTSLEQDSVNTEAFF. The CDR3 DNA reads TGTGCCAGCACCACATCCCTAGAACAAGATAGCGTTAACACTGAAGCTTTCTTT.

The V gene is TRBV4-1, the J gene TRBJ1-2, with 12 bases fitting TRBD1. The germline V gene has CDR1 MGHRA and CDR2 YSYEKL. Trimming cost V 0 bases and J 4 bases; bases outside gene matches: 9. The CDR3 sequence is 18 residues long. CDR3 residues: CASSQDPAGTGGSYGYTF. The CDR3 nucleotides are TGCGCCAGCAGCCAAGATCCCGCCGGGACAGGGGGCTCCTATGGCTACACCTTC.

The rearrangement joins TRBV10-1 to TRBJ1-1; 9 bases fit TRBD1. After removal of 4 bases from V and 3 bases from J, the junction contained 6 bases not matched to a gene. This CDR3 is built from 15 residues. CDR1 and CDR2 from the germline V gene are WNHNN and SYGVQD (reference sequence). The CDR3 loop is CASSGTGGLDTEAFF. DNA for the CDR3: TGCGCCAGCAGTGGTACAGGGGGCTTAGACACTGAAGCTTTCTTT.

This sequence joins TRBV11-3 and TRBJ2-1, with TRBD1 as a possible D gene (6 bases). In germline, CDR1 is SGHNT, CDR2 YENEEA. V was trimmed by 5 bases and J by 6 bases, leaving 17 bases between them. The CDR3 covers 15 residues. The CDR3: CASSLGSQQGNEQFF. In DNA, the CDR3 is TGTGCCAGCAGCCTAGGATCCCAACAGGGCAATGAGCAGTTCTTC.

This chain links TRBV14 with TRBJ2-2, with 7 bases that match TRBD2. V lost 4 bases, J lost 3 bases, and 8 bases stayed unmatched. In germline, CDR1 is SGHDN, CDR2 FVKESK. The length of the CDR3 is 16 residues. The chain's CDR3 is CASSPLSGIDTGELFF. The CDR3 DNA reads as TGTGCCAGCAGCCCTCTAAGCGGGATAGACACCGGGGAGCTGTTTTTT.

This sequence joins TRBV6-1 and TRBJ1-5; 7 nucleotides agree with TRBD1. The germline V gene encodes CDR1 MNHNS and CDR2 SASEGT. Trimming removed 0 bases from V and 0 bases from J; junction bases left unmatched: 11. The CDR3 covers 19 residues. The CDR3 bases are TGTGCCAGCAGTGAAGCCCCCTTAGTCGGGACAGATAGCAATCAGCCCCAGCATTTT. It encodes CASSEAPLVGTDSNQPQHF.

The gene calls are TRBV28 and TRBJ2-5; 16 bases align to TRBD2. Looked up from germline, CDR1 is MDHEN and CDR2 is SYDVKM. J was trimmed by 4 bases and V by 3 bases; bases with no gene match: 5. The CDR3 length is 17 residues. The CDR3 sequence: CASSLGLAGGPGETQYF. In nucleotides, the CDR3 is TGTGCCAGCAGTTTGGGACTAGCGGGAGGGCCGGGAGAGACCCAGTACTTC.

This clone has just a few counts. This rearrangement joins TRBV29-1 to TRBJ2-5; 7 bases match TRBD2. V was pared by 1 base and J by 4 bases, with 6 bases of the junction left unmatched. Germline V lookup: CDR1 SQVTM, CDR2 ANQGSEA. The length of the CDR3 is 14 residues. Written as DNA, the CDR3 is TGCAGCGTTGAAGTAGGCGGGAGAGGAGAGACCCAGTACTTC. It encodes CSVEVGGRGETQYF.

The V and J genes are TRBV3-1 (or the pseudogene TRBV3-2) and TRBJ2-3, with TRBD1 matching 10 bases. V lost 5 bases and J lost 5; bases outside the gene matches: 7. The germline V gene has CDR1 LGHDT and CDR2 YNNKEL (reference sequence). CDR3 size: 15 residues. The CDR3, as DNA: TGTGCCAGCAGCTTGGGACAGGGGAGGTTAGATACGCAGTATTTT. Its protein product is CASSLGQGRLDTQYF.

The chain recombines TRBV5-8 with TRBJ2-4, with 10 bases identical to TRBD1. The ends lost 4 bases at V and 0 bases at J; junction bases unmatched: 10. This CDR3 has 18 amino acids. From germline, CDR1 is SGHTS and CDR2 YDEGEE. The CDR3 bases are TGTGCCAGCAGCCCCGGGACAGGGGCACTATCAGCCAAAAACATTCAGTACTTC. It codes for CASSPGTGALSAKNIQYF.

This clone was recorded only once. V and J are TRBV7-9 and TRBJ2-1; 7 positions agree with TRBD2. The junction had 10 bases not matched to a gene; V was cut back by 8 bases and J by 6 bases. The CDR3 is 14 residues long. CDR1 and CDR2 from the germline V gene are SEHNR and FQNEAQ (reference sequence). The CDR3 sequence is CASRAGEGLNEQFF. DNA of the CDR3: TGTGCCAGCCGTGCGGGAGAAGGGCTCAATGAGCAGTTCTTC.

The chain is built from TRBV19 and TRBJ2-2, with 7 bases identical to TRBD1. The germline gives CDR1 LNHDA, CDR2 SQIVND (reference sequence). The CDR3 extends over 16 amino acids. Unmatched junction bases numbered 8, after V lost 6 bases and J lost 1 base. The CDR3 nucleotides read TGTGCCAGTAGCCCCGACCGGGACAGGAACACCGGGGAGCTGTTTTTT. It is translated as CASSPDRDRNTGELFF.

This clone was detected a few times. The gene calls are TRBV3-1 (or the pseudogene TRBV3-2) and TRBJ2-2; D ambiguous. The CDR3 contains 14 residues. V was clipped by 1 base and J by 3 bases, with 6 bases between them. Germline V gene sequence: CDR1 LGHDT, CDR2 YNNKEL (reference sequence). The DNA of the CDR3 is TGTGCCAGCAGCCAAGCACCGGACACCGGGGAGCTGTTTTTT. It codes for CASSQAPDTGELFF.

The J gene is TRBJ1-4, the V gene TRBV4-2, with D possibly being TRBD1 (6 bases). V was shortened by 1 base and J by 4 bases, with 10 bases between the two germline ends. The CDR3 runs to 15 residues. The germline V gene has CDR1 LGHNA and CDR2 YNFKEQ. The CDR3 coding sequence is TGTGCCAGCAGCCAAGTGAGGGGGGGTAATGAAAAACTGTTTTTT. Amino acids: CASSQVRGGNEKLFF.

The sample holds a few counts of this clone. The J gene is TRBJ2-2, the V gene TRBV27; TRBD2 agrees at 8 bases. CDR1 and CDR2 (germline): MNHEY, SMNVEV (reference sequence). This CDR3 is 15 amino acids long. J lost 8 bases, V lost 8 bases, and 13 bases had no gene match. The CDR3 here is CASGPREVRGGELFF. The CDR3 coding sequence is TGTGCCAGCGGACCGCGGGAGGTGCGAGGGGGGGAGCTGTTTTTT.

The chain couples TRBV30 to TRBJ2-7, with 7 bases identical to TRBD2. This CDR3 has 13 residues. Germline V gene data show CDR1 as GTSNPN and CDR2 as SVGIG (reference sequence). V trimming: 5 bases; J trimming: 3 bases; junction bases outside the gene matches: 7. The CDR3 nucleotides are TGTGCCTGGTCCGGGACTAAAAACTACGAGCAGTACTTC. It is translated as CAWSGTKNYEQYF.

The chain's CDR3 is CASSPSGTSGRNGRTDTQYF. DNA of the CDR3: TGCGCCAGCAGCCCCTCAGGGACTAGCGGGAGAAATGGTCGCACAGATACGCAGTATTTT. The chain has TRBV4-1 and TRBJ2-3; the match to TRBD2 covers 14 bases. The V gene's germline CDR1 is MGHRA and CDR2 YSYEKL. The CDR3 has 20 amino acids. V lost 4 bases and J lost 1; bases outside the gene matches: 13.

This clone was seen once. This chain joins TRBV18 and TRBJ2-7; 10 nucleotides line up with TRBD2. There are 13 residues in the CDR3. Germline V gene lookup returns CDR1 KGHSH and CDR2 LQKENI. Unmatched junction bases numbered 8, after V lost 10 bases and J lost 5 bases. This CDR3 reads CATKRGGPDEQYF. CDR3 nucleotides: TGTGCCACCAAGCGGGGGGGGCCCGACGAGCAGTACTTC.